Each of the 11 T cell receptor beta chains below was sequenced from the same sample in a study of blood T cell repertoires in COVID-19. Some clones are missing from TCRdb's copy, which holds only in-frame ones; the method was immunoSEQ multiplex PCR. The table includes some 15,000 clones, 70% to 80% detected once. The sequencing input was peripheral blood. All receptors derive from a man aged 60-69 years with acute or convalescent COVID-19.

This clone has just a few counts. CDR3 protein: CAAGLAGNTGELFF. The CDR3 DNA is TGTGCCGCGGGACTAGCGGGAAACACCGGGGAGCTGTTTTTT. The rearrangement links TRBV19 to TRBJ2-2, with 13 bases that match TRBD2. The V gene's germline CDR1 is LNHDA and CDR2 SQIVND (reference sequence). J was trimmed by 2 bases and V by 11 bases; bases with no gene match: 2. This CDR3 is 14 amino acids long. Using reference TRBV19 and TRBJ2-2 for the parts outside the CDR3, the full variable domain is DGGITQSPKYLFRKEGQNVTLSCEQNLNHDAMYWYRQDPGQGLRLIYYSQIVNDFQKGDIAEGYSVSREKKESFPLTVTSAQKNPTAFYLCAAGLAGNTGELFFGEGSRLTVL.

V is TRBV21-1 and J is TRBJ1-1. TRBV21-1 is deemed a pseudogene. The CDR3 sequence is 15 residues long. In nucleotides, the CDR3 is TGTGCCAGCAGCAAAGGTCCCCTTAAGAACACTGAAGCTTTCTTT. Translated: CASSKGPLKNTEAFF.

This chain uses TRBV2 with TRBJ2-1, with TRBD2 as a possible D gene (5 bases). This CDR3 contains 12 residues. Germline V gene data show CDR1 as SNHLY and CDR2 as FYNNEI. V was clipped by 0 bases and J by 15 bases, with 12 bases between them. CDR3 sequence reads: CASSEAAQAGFF. As DNA, the CDR3 is TGTGCCAGCAGTGAAGCTGCCCAGGCGGGGTTCTTC. The whole variable domain, remainder taken from reference TRBV2 and TRBJ2-1, is EPEVTQTPSHQVTQMGQEVILRCVPISNHLYFYWYRQILGQKVEFLVSFYNNEISEKSEIFDDQFSVERPDGSNFTLKIRSTKLEDSAMYFCASSEAAQAGFFGPGTRLTVL.

The chain is built from TRBV10-2 and TRBJ2-1; maybe TRBD1 (5 bases). CDR1 WSHSY and CDR2 SAAADI come from the germline V gene. The ends were cut back, 8 bases at V and 4 bases at J, with 18 bases in the middle. The CDR3 extends over 15 amino acids. CDR3 in DNA: TGCGCCAGCCAAACCTCCCAGGGAAGATACAATGAGCAGTTCTTC. Its protein product is CASQTSQGRYNEQFF.

V gene TRBV5-1 combines with J gene TRBJ1-4; TRBD1 matches at 7 bases. CDR1 SGHRS and CDR2 YFSETQ come from the germline V gene. Germline trimming cut 0 bases from V and 8 bases from J; bases unmatched to any gene: 4. The CDR3 totals 14 residues. The CDR3 DNA sequence: TGCGCCAGCAGCTTGGGAGGGGGCGGCGAAAAACTGTTTTTT. It codes for CASSLGGGGEKLFF.

Written as DNA, the CDR3 is TGTGCCAGCAGCAGCTATCGGACAGGGACTAATTCACCCCTCCACTTT. Translating it yields CASSSYRTGTNSPLHF. The chain has TRBV6-2 or TRBV6-3 and TRBJ1-6; 8 nucleotides agree with TRBD1. The CDR3 is 16 amino acids. V lost 6 bases, J lost 6 bases, and 10 bases stayed unmatched. The germline V gene has CDR1 MNHEY and CDR2 SVGEGT.

Judged by abundance, this clone is medium-sized. This rearrangement joins TRBV7-9 to TRBJ1-2; no clear D gene. Trimming took 1 base from V and 5 from J, leaving 5 bases between them. The CDR3 is 12 amino acids. CDR1 is SEHNR, CDR2 FQNEAQ, per germline (reference sequence). Written as DNA, the CDR3 is TGTGCCAGCAGCTTAGTCTCTTATGGCTACACCTTC. It is translated as CASSLVSYGYTF.

The V gene is TRBV2, the J gene TRBJ1-1; 7 bases agree with TRBD1. V gave up 6 bases and J gave up 7 bases; unmatched junction bases: 5. The CDR3 contains 12 residues. Germline CDR1 and CDR2: SNHLY and FYNNEI. Written as DNA, the CDR3 is TGTGCCAGCAGGAAGAGACAGGGTGAAGCTTTCTTT. Translation: CASRKRQGEAFF.

The chain has TRBV5-6 and TRBJ1-6; 9 positions agree with TRBD1. The J segment lost 7 bases and the V segment lost 5 bases, leaving 7 bases of the junction unmatched. CDR1 is SGHDT and CDR2 is YYEEEE in the germline V gene. CDR3 length equals 15 residues. The CDR3 bases are TGTGCCAGCAGTCAGGGACAGGGTGAGAATTCACCCCTCCACTTT. Protein product: CASSQGQGENSPLHF.

A few counts support this clone. The chain uses TRBV2 and TRBJ2-1, with TRBD2 identical over 8 bases. Unmatched junction bases numbered 13, after V lost 8 bases and J lost 7 bases. Per germline, CDR1 SNHLY and CDR2 FYNNEI. CDR3 size: 15 residues. The CDR3, as DNA: TGTGCCAGCGAACCGAGCGGGAGCCAGGGGAATGAGCAGTTCTTC. Its protein product is CASEPSGSQGNEQFF. Complete variable domain (other parts from reference TRBV2 and TRBJ2-1): EPEVTQTPSHQVTQMGQEVILRCVPISNHLYFYWYRQILGQKVEFLVSFYNNEISEKSEIFDDQFSVERPDGSNFTLKIRSTKLEDSAMYFCASEPSGSQGNEQFFGPGTRLTVL.

The chain is built from TRBV6-6 and TRBJ1-3, with unresolved D. Trimming stripped 2 bases from V and 2 bases from J, with 7 bases between. This CDR3 has 14 residues. Looked up from germline, CDR1 is MNHNY and CDR2 is SVGAGI (reference sequence). The CDR3 DNA reads as TGTGCCAGCAGTTACGGTAGCGCTGGAAACACCATATATTTT. Translated: CASSYGSAGNTIYF.